This T cell receptor (beta chain) was found in a study of CD8 T cells in ankylosing spondylitis. Study-level findings and limits: A motif of eight highly homologous TCR beta variants was seen as apparently characteristic of ankylosing spondylitis blood. Those disease-linked clones were CD8+; they were also relatively rare in peripheral blood.

TCRdb itself ran the 5' RACE reads through MiXCR, one entry per CDR3 protein. The repertoire holds 130,000 or so distinct CDR3 sequences, with around 10% as singletons. This clonotype was seen many times. Its antigen is unknown. The CDR3 consists of 15 residues. V lost 3 bases to trimming and J lost 3 bases, with 17 bases between them. The germline V gene encodes CDR1 DFQATT and CDR2 SNEGSKA (reference sequence). The sequence was collected from a female donor with ankylosing spondylitis or in good health (not recorded which). The chain links TRBV20-1 to TRBJ1-2; D is unresolved. Sequenced sample: blood, either unsorted or a sorted T cell fraction (not recorded which). CDR3 protein: CSASAPFPKDYGYTF. For the CDR3, the DNA is TGCAGTGCTAGTGCCCCGTTTCCCAAGGACTATGGCTACACCTTC.